The sequence of this TCR beta chain was determined in a study of control samples from healthy donors and cancer patients (dated by TCRdb to the early 2020s). About this clone itself: Its antigen remains unidentified. The input lacks base qualities; no much larger clone sits a single base away.

The library was prepared using the immunoSEQ multiplex PCR assay. Imported from immuneACCESS, the table was reduced by TCRdb to in-frame sequences with V and J called. These copies leave out some clones; in studies compared against another copy, an unresolved V gene accounts for under half, and the cause of the remainder is not known. The sample table lists 150,000 to 200,000 clones, approximately 94% of them with a count of one. The top ten constitute roughly 8.4% of the sample. From the germline V gene (reference sequence), CDR1 is GTSNPN and CDR2 is SVGIG. The V end loses 0 bases and the J end loses 3 bases, and a stretch of 11 bases separates them. The CDR3 runs 14 residues from the cysteine to the phenylalanine. Of the read, only the CDR3 DNA is kept; its 42 bases are in frame from base 1.

The sequence was collected from a woman aged 40 to 50 in good health. The sequencing sample was made of blood. The rearrangement combines TRBV30 with TRBJ2-5, and perhaps TRBD1 as D gene, on 5 matching bases. The CDR3 in this case is CAWSVSQGKETQYF. The DNA sequence is as follows: TGTGCCTGGAGTGTCTCCCAGGGAAAAGAGACCCAGTACTTC.